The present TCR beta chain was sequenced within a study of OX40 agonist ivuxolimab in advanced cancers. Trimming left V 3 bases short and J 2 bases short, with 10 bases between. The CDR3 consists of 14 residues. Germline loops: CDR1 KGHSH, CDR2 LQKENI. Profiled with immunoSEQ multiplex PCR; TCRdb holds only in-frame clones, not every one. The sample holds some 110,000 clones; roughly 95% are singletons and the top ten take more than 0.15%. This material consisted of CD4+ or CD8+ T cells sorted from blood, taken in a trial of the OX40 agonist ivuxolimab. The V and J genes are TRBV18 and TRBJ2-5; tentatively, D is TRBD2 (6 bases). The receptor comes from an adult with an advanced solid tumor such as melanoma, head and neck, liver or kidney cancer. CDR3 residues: CASSPAGLQETQYF. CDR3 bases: TGTGCCAGCTCACCGGCGGGGCTACAAGAGACCCAGTACTTC.